One sample yielded the 11 T cell receptor beta chains listed below, sequenced in a study of blood T cell repertoires in COVID-19. Profiling relied on immunoSEQ multiplex PCR, and the TCRdb table lists in-frame clones only, not all of them. The sample consists of 200,000 to 250,000 clones, 70% to 90% of them appearing once. The sequenced material came from PBMCs or T cells enriched from blood (not recorded which). These TCRs come from a woman aged 45-65 years in a cohort exposed to, infected with or recovered from COVID-19 (not recorded which).

This CDR3 is CATSLTGDTYEQYF. DNA for the CDR3: TGTGCCACTTCGTTGACAGGGGACACCTACGAGCAGTACTTC. V usage is TRBV5-5 and J usage is TRBJ2-7; 8 positions match TRBD1. Germline V gene sequence: CDR1 SGHKS, CDR2 YYEKEE (reference sequence). CDR3 length equals 14 residues. The V and J ends lost 9 bases and 2 bases, in that order; junction bases with no gene match: 10.

The chain joins TRBV4-2 to TRBJ1-5; 12 positions agree with TRBD1. Germline loops: CDR1 LGHNA, CDR2 YNFKEQ. Germline trimming cut 3 bases from V and 7 bases from J; bases unmatched to any gene: 4. The CDR3 is 15 residues long. Written as DNA, the CDR3 is TGTGCCAGCAGCCAGGGACAGGGGGCGAGCCAGCCCCAGCATTTT. It encodes CASSQGQGASQPQHF.

V usage is TRBV7-2 and J usage is TRBJ2-7, with 14 bases lining up with TRBD2. This CDR3 has 15 amino acids. CDR1 and CDR2 (germline): SGHTA, FQGNSA. The V and J ends lost 6 bases and 4 bases, in that order; junction bases with no gene match: 5. CDR3 sequence: CASRPTSGGGYEQYF. CDR3 DNA sequence: TGTGCCAGCAGACCGACTAGCGGGGGGGGTTACGAGCAGTACTTC.

The chain employs TRBV7-9 and TRBJ1-4; TRBD1 matches 7 bases. V lost 5 bases to trimming and J lost 8 bases; unmatched junction nucleotides: 11. The CDR3 has 15 amino acids. Germline CDR1 reads SEHNR; CDR2 reads FQNEAQ (reference sequence). The CDR3 region is CASSPNPGRGEKLFF. CDR3 in DNA: TGTGCCAGCAGCCCAAACCCAGGCAGGGGGGAAAAACTGTTTTTT.

The chain employs TRBV5-1 and TRBJ2-3; D may be TRBD2 (5 bases). This CDR3 is built from 16 residues. Deletions cut 7 bases from V and 2 bases from J, with 20 bases between. Per germline, CDR1 SGHRS and CDR2 YFSETQ. The CDR3 DNA reads as TGCGCCAGCGGCCCGAGAGGGTCCCGACCCACAGATACGCAGTATTTT. Its translation: CASGPRGSRPTDTQYF.

The genes are TRBV10-3 and TRBJ1-3; D is possibly TRBD1 (5 bases). Trimming took off 11 bases at V and 3 bases at J, with 20 bases between the two ends. CDR3 length: 15 amino acids. Per the germline V gene, CDR1 is ENHRY and CDR2 is SYGVKD. CDR3 coding DNA: TGTGCCTACTCTTCCCAGCCAGGGTTTGGAAACACCATATATTTT. Its protein is CAYSSQPGFGNTIYF.

There are a few counts of this clone. The rearrangement joins TRBV10-1 to TRBJ1-1; TRBD1 aligns across 10 bases. With 9 bases clipped from V and 5 bases from J, the junction kept 15 bases outside the gene matches. The CDR3 contains 16 residues. Per the germline V gene, CDR1 is WNHNN and CDR2 is SYGVQD (reference sequence). For the CDR3, the DNA is TGCGCCAGAAGACAGGGGGCGCCGAGGTTTGATACTGAAGCTTTCTTT. Translating gives CARRQGAPRFDTEAFF.

The J gene is TRBJ1-6, the V gene TRBV7-6; possible D gene TRBD1, 6 bases. V lost 4 bases and J lost 0, with 10 bases in between. CDR1 is SGHVS, CDR2 FNYEAQ, per germline. The CDR3 spans 16 residues. CDR3 nucleotide sequence: TGTGCCAGCAGCTCGAGGGGGAGCTCCTATAATTCACCCCTCCACTTT. It encodes CASSSRGSSYNSPLHF.

This chain uses TRBV28 with TRBJ1-5, with TRBD1 matching 8 bases. Trimming cost V 6 bases and J 7 bases; bases outside gene matches: 8. The CDR3 contains 14 residues. The V gene's germline CDR1 is MDHEN and CDR2 SYDVKM. In nucleotides, the CDR3 is TGTGCCAGCAGCCCCGGACAGGGCGGGCAGCCCCAGCATTTT. This sequence encodes CASSPGQGGQPQHF.

V usage is TRBV28 and J usage is TRBJ2-7, with D maybe TRBD2 (6 bases). CDR3 length equals 12 residues. Trimming took off 4 bases at V and 7 bases at J, with 11 bases between the two ends. Germline V gene data show CDR1 as MDHEN and CDR2 as SYDVKM. This CDR3 is CASSWRVGEQYF. CDR3 nucleotide sequence: TGTGCCAGCAGTTGGAGGGTGGGGGAGCAGTACTTC.

The DNA for the CDR3 is TGTGCCAGCAGCCCCTTCGGTCAGGGGGCCCACGAGCAGTACTTC. It specifies CASSPFGQGAHEQYF. The chain has TRBV6-2 or TRBV6-3 and TRBJ2-7, with 8 bases identical to TRBD1. Germline CDR1 MNHEY, CDR2 SVGEGT. The V gene end was trimmed by 6 bases and the J gene end by 5 bases; junction bases not matched to a gene: 12. The CDR3 is 15 residues long.